This T cell receptor (beta chain) was observed in a study of Ad26.COV2.S vaccination and SARS-CoV-2 variants. Findings of the study overall: The placebo group had lower spike-specific TCR breadth than the vaccine recipients did.

The germline V and J ends were trimmed by 5 bases and 12 bases, with 10 bases remaining between them. Germline V gene sequence: CDR1 SEHNR, CDR2 FQNEAQ (reference sequence). The CDR3 extends over 11 amino acids. Using immunoSEQ multiplex PCR, the repertoire was profiled, and TCRdb retains in-frame clones only, with some absent. Here the sample spans roughly 500,000 clones, approximately 92% being singletons. To note about this clone: Its target is not known.

Treatment meaning: some 20 received Ad26.COV2.S at low or high dose, single or two shots; roughly 5 received placebo; per-sample allocation not given. Following the first vaccine or placebo injection, samples were taken on day 63. Vaccination used an Ad26 vector expressing Wuhan-strain SARS-CoV-2 spike. This chain joins TRBV7-9 and TRBJ1-4, with D uncertain. The specimen was peripheral blood, collected in a trial of Ad26.COV2.S vaccine versus placebo. The clonotype originates from a person between 18 and 60 years old who received the Ad26.COV2.S COVID-19 vaccine or a placebo. CDR3 sequence reads: CASSTAVELFF. CDR3 nucleotides: TGTGCCAGCAGCACTGCGGTGGAACTGTTTTTT.